A selection of T cell receptor beta chains follows, all from one sample in a study of cytomegalovirus exposure and HLA in healthy donors. The table came from immunoSEQ multiplex PCR; TCRdb's copy has only in-frame clones and leaves some out. Here the sample spans about 190,000 clones, about nine tenths being singletons. The sample comprised PBMCs. The receptors shown here come from a boy aged 2 to 9 in good health and CMV-seronegative. The CDR3 runs from the conserved cysteine through the conserved F or W. D genes are given only for firm matches. Expanded clones are given a class, and other clones once, few, many or no size at all.

j_call clone_size d_call v_call cdr3_nt cdr3_aa
TRBJ2-1 NA NA TRBV28 TGTGCCAGCAGTTTGTCGTACAATGAGCAGTTCTTC CASSLSYNEQFF
TRBJ1-5 NA NA TRBV19 TGTGCCAGTAGTTCGGCCCGGGGACAGCCCCAGCATTTT CASSSARGQPQHF
TRBJ1-3 NA TRBD1 TRBV28 TGTGCCAGCAGCTCCCGAGTGGGACAGGGATCTGGAAACACCATATATTTT CASSSRVGQGSGNTIYF
TRBJ1-1 NA NA TRBV2 TGTGCCAGCAGGAATTCCGGGAACACTGAAGCTTTCTTT CASRNSGNTEAFF
TRBJ2-3 NA TRBD1 TRBV2 TGTGCCAGCCTGTTGCAGGGGGCAGATACGCAGTATTTT CASLLQGADTQYF
TRBJ2-5 NA TRBD1 TRBV12-5 TGTGCTAGTGGACAGGGACAGGGGATAGAGACCCAGTACTTC CASGQGQGIETQYF
TRBJ2-2 NA TRBD1 TRBV5-5 TGTGCCAGCAGCCCGCCGGGACAGGGAGACGGGGAGCTGTTTTTT CASSPPGQGDGELFF
TRBJ2-1 NA NA TRBV2 TGTGCCAGCAGTATGAGACGGGGCTCCTACAATGAGCAGTTCTTC CASSMRRGSYNEQFF
TRBJ1-1 few TRBD1 TRBV6-5 TGTGCCAGCAGTCGGACAGGGAACACTGAAGCTTTCTTT CASSRTGNTEAFF
TRBJ1-5 NA NA TRBV30 TGTGCCTGGGGTATGCGGGACTATCAGCCCCAGCATTTT CAWGMRDYQPQHF
TRBJ2-5 NA TRBD2 TRBV9 TGTGCCAGCAGCGAAGCACCGGGACTAGGAGAGACCCAGTACTTC CASSEAPGLGETQYF
TRBJ1-2 NA TRBD1 TRBV27 TGTGCCAGCAGTTCGGCAGGGGGGCAGTATGGCTACACCTTC CASSSAGGQYGYTF
TRBJ2-7 NA NA TRBV6-6 TGTGCCAGCAGTTACCCCGACCAGCGGTACGAGCAGTACTTC CASSYPDQRYEQYF
TRBJ2-5 NA TRBD1 TRBV5-4 TGTGCCAGCAGCGGGGGACAGCAAGAGACCCAGTACTTC CASSGGQQETQYF
TRBJ1-3 NA NA TRBV6-5 TGTGCCAGCAGTTACTCGGCCAACTCTGGAAACACCATATATTTT CASSYSANSGNTIYF
TRBJ1-2 few NA TRBV4-1 TGCGCCAGCAGCCAAGATGCAGGACTCTATGGCTACACCTTC CASSQDAGLYGYTF
TRBJ1-2 NA NA TRBV6-1 TGTGCCAGCAGTGAACTTGCTAACTATGGCTACACCTTC CASSELANYGYTF
TRBJ2-7 NA NA TRBV5-8 TGTGCCAGCAGCTTCTTAGGCGGCAGCTCCTACGAGCAGTACTTC CASSFLGGSSYEQYF
TRBJ2-5 NA TRBD2 TRBV25-1 TGTGCCAGCAGGAATAGCGGGGGGCCACAAGAGACCCAGTACTTC CASRNSGGPQETQYF
TRBJ1-5 NA NA TRBV10-2 TGCGCCAGCAGTGTTGGCAGGGCCCCCCAGCCCCAGCATTTT CASSVGRAPQPQHF
TRBJ1-1 NA NA TRBV7-9 TGTTCCAGCAGCTTCACTACTTCCACTGAAGCTTTCTTT CSSSFTTSTEAFF
TRBJ1-1 NA TRBD1 TRBV9 TGTGCCAGCAGCGACCGGACAGGGTTAGGGAACACTGAAGCTTTCTTT CASSDRTGLGNTEAFF
TRBJ1-5 NA TRBD1 TRBV4-2 TGTGCCAGCAGCCTGATCGAAACCGGGACAGGGTTGAATGCGGCTCAGCCCCAGCATTTT CASSLIETGTGLNAAQPQHF
TRBJ2-6 NA TRBD2 TRBV28 TGTGCCAGCGCAGCCCATCTAGCGGGAGTCTCCGGGGCCAACGTCCTGACTTTC CASAAHLAGVSGANVLTF
TRBJ2-7 NA NA TRBV2 TGTGCCAGCAGCGAGGGGGCGGGAAGAACCTACGAGCAGTACTTC CASSEGAGRTYEQYF
TRBJ1-2 NA TRBD1 TRBV28 TGTGCCAGCAGTTCATACCTGACAGGGCCGAGTTCTAACTATGGCTACACCTTC CASSSYLTGPSSNYGYTF
TRBJ1-1 few NA TRBV6-5 TGTGCCAGCAGTTATCTCGGGGGGACTGGGAGGGATTTCTTT CASSYLGGTGRDFF
TRBJ2-7 NA TRBD2 TRBV5-1 TGCGCCAGCAGCTCTTTCGGGACTAGCGGGGCCAACTCCTACGAGCAGTACTTC CASSSFGTSGANSYEQYF
TRBJ1-5 NA NA TRBV30 TGTGCCTGGAGTCGATCGGGTGCACGTACCAATCAGCCCCAGCATTTT CAWSRSGARTNQPQHF
TRBJ2-2 NA NA TRBV21-1 TGTGCCAGCAGCAAAGCCTTGTCGGGTCGGATCACCGGGGAGCTGTTTTTT CASSKALSGRITGELFF
TRBJ1-5 NA NA TRBV27 TGTGCCAGCAGCCCCGGGGGTATCAGCCCCCAGCATTTT CASSPGGISPQHF
TRBJ2-3 NA NA TRBV2 TGTGCCAGCGGCAGCACAGATACGCAGTATTTT CASGSTDTQYF
TRBJ1-1 NA NA TRBV29-1 TGCAGCGTTTCCGGGTCCTCGAACACTGAAGCTTTCTTT CSVSGSSNTEAFF
TRBJ2-1 NA NA TRBV27 TGTGCCAGCAGTAAGGGGGTGAGCTCCTACAATGAGCAGTTCTTC CASSKGVSSYNEQFF
TRBJ2-5 NA NA TRBV27 TGTGCCAGCTCCGGACACCTCCAAGAGACCCAGTACTTC CASSGHLQETQYF
TRBJ1-6 NA TRBD1 TRBV25-1 TGTGCCAGCAGTGAAGACAGGGCTAATTCACCCCTCCACTTT CASSEDRANSPLHF
TRBJ1-1 NA TRBD1 TRBV5-5 TGTGCCAGCAGCTCAAACACGGGACAGGGAATCGTTGGTGAAGCTTTCTTT CASSSNTGQGIVGEAFF
TRBJ2-7 once NA TRBV30 TGTGCCTGGAGTGTCGGAGCCTCCGAGCAGTACTTC CAWSVGASEQYF
TRBJ2-7 NA TRBD2 TRBV29-1 TGCAGCGGCCGGGGGGGGCCCTCCTACGAGCAGTACTTC CSGRGGPSYEQYF
TRBJ2-7 NA TRBD2 TRBV4-1 TGCGCCAGCAGCCCCGGGGCGGGGGTGCACTACGAGCAGTACTTC CASSPGAGVHYEQYF
TRBJ1-3 few TRBD1 TRBV7-3 TGTGCCAGCAGCGCCCGACAGGGGGGCGCCATATATTTT CASSARQGGAIYF
TRBJ2-7 NA TRBD1 TRBV6-1 TGTGCCAGCGTCCGGGACAGGAGGCCCTACGAGCAGTACTTC CASVRDRRPYEQYF
TRBJ2-1 NA NA TRBV5-1 TGCGCCAGCAGCTTGGCCGGGATCAATGAGCAGTTCTTC CASSLAGINEQFF
TRBJ2-3 NA NA TRBV27 TGTGCCAGCAGCCTCTGGGGAGCGGCAGATACGCAGTATTTT CASSLWGAADTQYF
TRBJ1-4 NA NA TRBV28 TGTGCCAGCAGTTTCGTAGGACAGCTGATAAATGAAAAACTGTTTTTT CASSFVGQLINEKLFF
TRBJ1-4 once TRBD1 TRBV11-2 TGTGCCAGCAGCCGGACAGGGTTTAGGGAAAAACTGTTTTTT CASSRTGFREKLFF
TRBJ1-6 NA NA TRBV27 TGTGCCAGCAGTTTATTGGGAGGGGGGGTTAATTCACCCCTCCACTTT CASSLLGGGVNSPLHF